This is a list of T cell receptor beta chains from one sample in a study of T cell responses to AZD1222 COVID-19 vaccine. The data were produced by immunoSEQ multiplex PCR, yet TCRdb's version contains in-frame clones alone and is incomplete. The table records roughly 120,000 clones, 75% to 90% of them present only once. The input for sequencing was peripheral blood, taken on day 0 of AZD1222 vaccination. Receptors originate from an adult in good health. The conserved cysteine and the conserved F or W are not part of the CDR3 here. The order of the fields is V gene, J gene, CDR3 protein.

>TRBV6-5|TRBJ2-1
ASSYASGPYNEQF
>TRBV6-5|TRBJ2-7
ASRITGTSNYEQY
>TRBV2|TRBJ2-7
ASTEWSDNYEQY
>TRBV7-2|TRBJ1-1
ASSLYNTASLEAF
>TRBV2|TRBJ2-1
ASIREWGSNEQF
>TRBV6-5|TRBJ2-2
ASSYIPRGNTGELF
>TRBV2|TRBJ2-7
ASSENEQY
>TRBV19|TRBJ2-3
ASSIGDFGDTQY
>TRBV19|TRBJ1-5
ASSTFSGVYNQPQH
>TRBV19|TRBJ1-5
ASGGTGGHQPQH
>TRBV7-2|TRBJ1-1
ASSTQGRTEAF
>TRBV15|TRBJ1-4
ATSRGDRGPEKLF
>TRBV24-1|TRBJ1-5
ATSDFTDQPQH
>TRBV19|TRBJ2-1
ASSISGGPYNEQF
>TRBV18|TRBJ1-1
ASSPPFAMNTEAF
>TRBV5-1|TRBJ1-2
ASRSGAENGYT
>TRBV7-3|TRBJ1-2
ASITGTGLYGYT
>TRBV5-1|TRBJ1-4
ASSAAGSGSTNEKLF
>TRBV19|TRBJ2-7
ASSLKTSGTVPEQY
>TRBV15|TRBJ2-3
ATSRDNDRGDTQY
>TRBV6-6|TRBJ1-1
ASSGNRDTEAF
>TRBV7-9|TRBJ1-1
ASSFQGQNTEAF
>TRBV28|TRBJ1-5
ASSFAGGRGNQPQH
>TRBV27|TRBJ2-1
ASYGLAGRSREQF
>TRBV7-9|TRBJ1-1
ASSVTVDTEAF
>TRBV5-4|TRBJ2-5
ASSLGVDGRQETQY
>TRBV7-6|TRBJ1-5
ASSPHQGSYGGNQPQH
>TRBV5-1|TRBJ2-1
ASSLGASNEQF
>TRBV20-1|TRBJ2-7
SAETGVEQY
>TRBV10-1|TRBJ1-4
ASGPRGTNEKLF
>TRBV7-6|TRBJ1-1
ASSLAWGRTGVQTEAF
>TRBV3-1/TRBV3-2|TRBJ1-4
ASSLPGQGATNEKLF
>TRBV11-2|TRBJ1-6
ASSLAGLYNSPLH
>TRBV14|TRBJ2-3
ASSQDLRLGGSDTQY
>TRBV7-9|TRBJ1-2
ASSLAEAGYT
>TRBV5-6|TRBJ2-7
ASSRTVIAGDYEQY
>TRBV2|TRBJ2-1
ASRGTGGNEQF
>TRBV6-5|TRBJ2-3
ASSPGTSGGYTQY
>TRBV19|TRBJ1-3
ASSPSRGGRGNTIY
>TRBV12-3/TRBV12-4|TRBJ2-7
ASSFPSSYEQY
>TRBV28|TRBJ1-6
ASSLRISYNSPLH
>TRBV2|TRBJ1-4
ASSRTGSREKLF
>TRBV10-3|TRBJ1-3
AISDRAGQTGNTIY
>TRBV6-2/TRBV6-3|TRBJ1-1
ASSYRTNTEAF
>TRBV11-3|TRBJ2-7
ASSFLGVPYEQY
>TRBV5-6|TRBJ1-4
ASSLAPYEKLF
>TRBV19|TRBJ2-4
ASSLGGTSQFIQY
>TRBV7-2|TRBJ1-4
ASSWTGQRGEKLF
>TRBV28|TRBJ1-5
ASTLGIQPQH
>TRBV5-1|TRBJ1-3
ASSLVFGSPDRGGGNTIY
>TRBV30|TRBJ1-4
AWSVRHRGEKLF
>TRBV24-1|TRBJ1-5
ATSDRGDQPQH
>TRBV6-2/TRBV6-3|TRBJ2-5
ASSNRGPETQY